This T cell receptor beta chain was recorded in a study of patients and donors after allogeneic stem cell transplantation. The CDR3 totals 14 residues. V shed 5 bases, J shed 6 bases, and the junction held 3 bases outside the gene matches. MiXCR, applied by TCRdb to the RT-PCR reads, yields one record per CDR3 protein. This table has roughly 250,000 distinct CDR3 sequences, around 14% appearing once. This clonotype has at least ten counts. This TCR came from a human donor who was either an allogeneic HSCT recipient or a stem cell or donor lymphocyte infusion donor (not recorded which). It is not recorded whose cells these are; they may come from a transplant donor. What was sequenced was blood, either unsorted or a sorted T cell fraction (not recorded which). The chain couples TRBV12-3 or TRBV12-4 to TRBJ1-5; 11 positions match TRBD1. The CDR3: CASSGDRGFQPQHF. The CDR3 DNA sequence: TGTGCCAGCAGTGGGGACAGGGGGTTTCAGCCCCAGCATTTT.